Described below is a single TCR beta chain sequence and its context. The data belong to a study of blood T cell repertoires in COVID-19. Study context: The cDNA or gDNA used as material had been derived from T cells, B-cell-depleted T cells, or PBMCs.

The table came from immunoSEQ multiplex PCR; TCRdb's copy has only in-frame clones and leaves some out. The sample comprises about 140,000 clones, 75% to 80% of which are singletons, and around 2.9% rests with the top ten. The clonotype comes from a woman between 45 and 60 years old who had recovered from COVID-19. The sequenced sample was PBMCs or T cells enriched from blood (not recorded which).

CDR3 nucleotides: TGTGCCACAGTTAGGGGTAATCAGCCCCAGCATTTT. Its protein product is CATVRGNQPQHF. V is TRBV28 and J is TRBJ1-5; weak D call: TRBD1 (5 bases). Per the germline V gene, CDR1 is MDHEN and CDR2 is SYDVKM. The CDR3 has 12 amino acids. The V end was cut by 10 bases, the J end by 4 bases, with 11 bases between.